This T cell receptor beta chain was identified in a study of PD-1 blockade in classical Hodgkin lymphoma. No patient escaped relapse after autologous stem cell transplantation, and brentuximab vedotin exposure varied. Magnetic negative selection, applied to thawed PBMCs, was used to isolate the CD8+ T cells. The method was immunoSEQ multiplex PCR; TCRdb's version includes in-frame clones alone and lacks a portion of them. Here the sample spans around 6,000 clones, more than 50% being singletons. This CDR3 region has 15 residues. V shed 5 bases and J 1 base; nucleotides not matched to a gene: 5. In germline, CDR1 is MDHEN, CDR2 SYDVKM.

The specimen was CD8+ T cells from blood, collected at baseline. The clonotype was recovered from a human donor with classical Hodgkin lymphoma. The rearrangement joins TRBV28 to TRBJ1-5; 7 bases are shared with TRBD1. The CDR3 bases are TGTGCCAGCAGTCAGGGGGGATTGAGCAATCAGCCCCAGCATTTT. Translation gives CASSQGGLSNQPQHF.